Listed here are 9 T cell receptor beta chains from one sample, sequenced in a study of T cell repertoires in cytomegalovirus infection. MiXCR was run by TCRdb on the reads, yielding one entry per CDR3 protein. This repertoire shows around 530,000 distinct CDR3 sequences, 26% found once; its top ten account for about 13%. Sequencing used PBMCs. Source of these receptors: a human donor in good health (CMV status not recorded). Some clones in this sample may be carry-over from other donors' samples.

The rearrangement links TRBV20-1 to TRBJ2-3; 8 bases line up with TRBD2. After removal of 1 base from V and 6 bases from J, the junction contained 15 bases not matched to a gene. The CDR3 is 17 amino acids. Germline CDR1 is DFQATT and CDR2 is SNEGSKA (reference sequence). CDR3 DNA sequence: TGCAGTGCTAGAGTTGAGGACCGGCGGGAGGCGGGTGATACGCAGTATTTT. The encoded protein is CSARVEDRREAGDTQYF.

The V and J genes are TRBV6-2 or TRBV6-3 and TRBJ1-1; D is perhaps TRBD1 (5 bases). This CDR3 has 13 amino acids. Trimming cost V 6 bases and J 7 bases, with 15 bases left between them. Looked up from germline, CDR1 is MNHEY and CDR2 is SVGEGT. For the CDR3, the DNA is TGTGCCAGCAGATCCTCACGGGACCTTGAAGCTTTCTTT. Amino acids: CASRSSRDLEAFF.

V usage is TRBV10-3 and J usage is TRBJ1-1; 8 positions agree with TRBD1. Per the germline V gene, CDR1 is ENHRY and CDR2 is SYGVKD. J gave up 0 bases and V 8 bases, and 2 bases lay outside the gene matches. CDR3 length: 13 amino acids. In DNA, the CDR3 is TGTGCCATCCGGACAGGGCTGAACACTGAAGCTTTCTTT. Its translation is CAIRTGLNTEAFF.

This clonotype was picked up a small number of times. The chain couples TRBV6-1 to TRBJ2-1; a weak D match, TRBD1 (6 bases). The CDR3 has 15 amino acids. V lost 8 bases, J lost 0 bases, and 14 bases lay in between. CDR1 is MNHNS, CDR2 SASEGT, per germline. CDR3 nucleotides: TGTGCCAGCCTTGAGGGGGTGAGCTCCTACAATGAGCAGTTCTTC. It specifies CASLEGVSSYNEQFF.

This clonotype showed up many times. The gene calls are TRBV7-8 and TRBJ1-5; no clear D gene. CDR1 is SGHVS and CDR2 is FQNEAQ in the germline V gene. V was clipped by 5 bases and J by 0 bases, with 14 bases between them. This CDR3 comprises 16 residues. CDR3 nucleotide sequence: TGTGCCAGCAGCCTTAGCCAAGTCAATAGCAATCAGCCCCAGCATTTT. Amino acids: CASSLSQVNSNQPQHF. The full variable domain, with the rest looked up from reference TRBV7-8 and TRBJ1-5, is GAGVSQSPRYKVAKRGQDVALRCDPISGHVSLFWYQQALGQGPEFLTYFQNEAQLDKSGLPSDRFFAERPEGSVSTLKIQRTQQEDSAVYLCASSLSQVNSNQPQHFGDGTRLSIL.

This clonotype has just a few counts. The chain has TRBV6-2 or TRBV6-3 and TRBJ2-7; no firm D call. CDR1 MNHEY and CDR2 SVGEGT come from the germline V gene. This CDR3 comprises 13 residues. V was cut by 2 bases and J by 6 bases, with 11 bases left in between. Here the CDR3 DNA reads TGTGCCAGCAGTTACGGTCAGGCTGGCGAGCAGTACGTC. Amino acids: CASSYGQAGEQYV.

The J gene is TRBJ2-7, the V gene TRBV11-2, with 7 bases matching TRBD1. Germline CDR1 reads SGHAT; CDR2 reads FQNNGV. Trimming cost V 5 bases and J 7 bases; bases outside gene matches: 8. The CDR3 spans 13 residues. CDR3: CASSLDRAQEQYF. The DNA for the CDR3 is TGTGCCAGCAGCCTTGACAGGGCTCAGGAGCAGTACTTC.

This sequence joins TRBV6-1 and TRBJ2-7; D gene unclear. Germline lookup yields CDR1 MNHNS and CDR2 SASEGT. The length of the CDR3 is 15 residues. V lost 10 bases and J lost 0, with 19 bases in between. CDR3 loop: CATSDAMASSYEQYV. For the CDR3, the DNA is TGTGCCACCTCCGACGCTATGGCCAGCTCCTACGAGCAGTACGTC.

This clonotype has only a few counts. The V and J genes are TRBV12-3 or TRBV12-4 and TRBJ2-3; 8 nucleotides match TRBD1. The junction had 5 bases not matched to a gene; V was cut back by 6 bases and J by 6 bases. The CDR3 has 13 amino acids. CDR3 loop: CASRQGGSDTQYF. The CDR3, as DNA: TGTGCCAGCAGACAGGGGGGTAGCGATACGCAGTATTTT.